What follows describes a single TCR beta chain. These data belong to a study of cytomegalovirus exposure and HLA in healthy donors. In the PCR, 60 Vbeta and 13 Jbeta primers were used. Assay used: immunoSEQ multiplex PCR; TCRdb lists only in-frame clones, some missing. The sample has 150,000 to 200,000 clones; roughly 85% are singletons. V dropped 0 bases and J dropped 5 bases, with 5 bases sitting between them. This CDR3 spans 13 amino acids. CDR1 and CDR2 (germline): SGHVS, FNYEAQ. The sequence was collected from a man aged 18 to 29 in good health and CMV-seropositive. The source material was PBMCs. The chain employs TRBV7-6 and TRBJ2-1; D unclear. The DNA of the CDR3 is TGTGCCAGCAGCTTAGCAGGAGACAATGAGCAGTTCTTC. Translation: CASSLAGDNEQFF.